These T cell receptor beta chains were read from a single sample in a study of cytomegalovirus exposure and HLA in healthy donors. Profiling relied on immunoSEQ multiplex PCR, and the TCRdb table lists in-frame clones only, not all of them. The sample has around 190,000 clones; the top ten hold roughly 0.98%. Sample: PBMCs. The receptors shown here come from a woman in her thirties in good health and CMV-seropositive. Both conserved end residues are part of each CDR3. Each record gives: V gene, CDR3 protein.

>TRBV6-5
CASGELNSPLHF
>TRBV7-2
CASSSVTYEQYF
>TRBV14
CASSPTGTFYNEQFF
>TRBV10-3
CATLDIGADTQYF
>TRBV5-1
CASSLTTGVKWNTIYF
>TRBV10-1
CASSESLAGVHHTQYF
>TRBV6-5
CASRSGTGGSYEQYF
>TRBV18
CASSPREAGGIYEQFF
>TRBV5-6
CASSPYLRRDYTDTQYF
>TRBV28
CASSSPRDYRYEQYF
>TRBV2
CASSPESGSNQPQHF
>TRBV25-1
CASSEGPADNEKLFF
>TRBV10-3
CAITRTSGESSYNEQFF
>TRBV10-3
CATSSLGQREGQETQYF
>TRBV10-3
CAIRPTPEWTGIMNTEAFF
>TRBV6-1
CASSVYGETGWTDTQYF
>TRBV5-5
CASSYRDSNQPQHF
>TRBV4-3
CASSQDPTSYTGELFF
>TRBV7-9
CASSPGQIYEQYF
>TRBV2
CASRQGRETQYF
>TRBV6-5
CASSTGQENYGYTF
>TRBV7-2
CASSPYRGSYEQYF
>TRBV18
CASSQGQGHNYGYTF
>TRBV6-5
CASSSGLAGPTDTQYF
>TRBV18
CASLRTNSDHEQYF
>TRBV10-3
CASRDTSPYEQYF
>TRBV7-9
CASSFSSGDNEKLFF
>TRBV28
CASSTPGNIQYF
>TRBV6-6
CASSPLRSNQPQHF
>TRBV7-2
CASSLSGRGRNEKLFF
>TRBV28
CASSFQGAYGYTF
>TRBV7-6
CASSLAVGRGTEAFF
>TRBV5-4
CASRGEGDTQYF
>TRBV7-9
CASSLGGTAYSYEQYF
>TRBV7-8
CASSLEESYTEAFF
>TRBV10-1
CASSTGTSGNTIYF
>TRBV5-1
CASSPIAFTDTQYF
>TRBV2
CASSSILGGARQPQHF
>TRBV6-4
CASSPVRGTGELFF
>TRBV5-1
CASSPGTGGSYNEQFF
>TRBV5-1
CASSLTRTGAGETQYF
>TRBV29-1
CSVPGTLSSLNTEAFF
>TRBV30
CAWRSSGRSYNEQFF
>TRBV5-6
CASSRERAQETQYF
>TRBV6-1
CASSSNTGGNTEAFF
>TRBV19
CASSIGGQPQHF
>TRBV5-1
CASTNAATGGSRNEQFF
>TRBV11-2
CASSPQAGLYEQYF
>TRBV6-5
CASTRTGTSGDTQYF
>TRBV19
CASSMNGLAGISSYEQYF
>TRBV7-2
CASSFISTGGNQPQHF
>TRBV19
CASSIALADYNEQFF
>TRBV5-4
CASSPGLARAGELFF
>TRBV11-3
CASSLQDRATQYF
>TRBV7-7
CASSLAGSEKLFF